The sample holds one count of the clone carrying this TCR beta chain. These data belong to a study of T cell responses to AZD1222 COVID-19 vaccine. Assay used: immunoSEQ multiplex PCR; TCRdb lists only in-frame clones, some missing. The sample has roughly 120,000 clones, 70% to 90% seen once. V lost 5 bases and J lost 3; bases outside the gene matches: 4. The CDR3 runs 15 residues. In germline, CDR1 is MNHEY, CDR2 SVGAGI. This sequence originates from an adult in good health. V is TRBV6-5 and J is TRBJ1-4; 9 bases align to TRBD1. The sample here was peripheral blood, taken on day 0 of AZD1222 vaccination. In DNA, the CDR3 is TGTGCCAGCAGTCTGACAGGGGGGGCTAATGAAAAACTGTTTTTT. Translation: CASSLTGGANEKLFF.